This passage covers 25 T cell receptor beta chains from one sample sequenced in a study of patients and donors after allogeneic stem cell transplantation. Each CDR3 protein gets one entry after TCRdb re-called the RT-PCR reads with MiXCR. The sample has roughly 880,000 distinct CDR3 sequences, roughly 17% seen once; the top ten hold 6%. Sample: blood, either unsorted or a sorted T cell fraction (not recorded which). The origin of the receptors is a human donor who was either an allogeneic HSCT recipient or a stem cell or donor lymphocyte infusion donor (not recorded which). It is not recorded whose cells these are; they may come from a transplant donor.

This chain joins TRBV9 and TRBJ2-1, with D possibly TRBD1 on 5 matching bases. This CDR3 comprises 15 residues. Trimming removed 7 bases at V and 3 bases at J, with 17 bases between. Germline V gene lookup returns CDR1 SGDLS and CDR2 YYNGEE. The CDR3 DNA sequence: TGTGCCAGCTCTCTCATGGGGCCCGGCTACAATGAGCAGTTCTTC. Translated, it gives CASSLMGPGYNEQFF.

This clonotype was seen more than once but under ten times. J is TRBJ1-1 and V is TRBV5-5; D not resolved. The CDR3 extends over 13 amino acids. Trimming removed 0 bases at V and 6 bases at J, with 9 bases between. Germline CDR1 and CDR2: SGHKS and YYEKEE (reference sequence). The CDR3 sequence is CASSLGGSAEAFF. CDR3 DNA sequence: TGTGCCAGCAGCTTGGGAGGGTCGGCTGAAGCTTTCTTT. The whole variable domain, filled in from reference TRBV5-5 and TRBJ1-1, reads DAGVTQSPTHLIKTRGQQVTLRCSPISGHKSVSWYQQVLGQGPQFIFQYYEKEERGRGNFPDRFSARQFPNYSSELNVNALLLGDSALYLCASSLGGSAEAFFGQGTRLTVV.

This chain links TRBV11-2 with TRBJ2-1; D is tentatively TRBD1 or TRBD2 (6 bases each). V was shortened by 4 bases and J by 1 base, with 14 bases between the two germline ends. The CDR3 is 16 amino acids. Germline V gene lookup returns CDR1 SGHAT and CDR2 FQNNGV. The chain's CDR3 is CASSSLGAGSYNEQFF. For the CDR3, the DNA is TGTGCCAGCAGCTCCCTGGGGGCGGGGTCCTACAATGAGCAGTTCTTC.

The gene calls are TRBV11-1 and TRBJ2-7; 7 positions match TRBD2. With V trimmed by 8 bases and J by 2 bases, 24 bases remained unmatched. The CDR3 extends over 19 amino acids. Germline loops: CDR1 SGHAT, CDR2 FQDESV (reference sequence). DNA of the CDR3: TGTGCCAGCCCTCCCCCGCTAGCGGTTTCTCCAGGGAGCGCCTACGAGCAGTACTTC. Translation gives CASPPPLAVSPGSAYEQYF. The complete variable domain, with remaining parts taken from reference TRBV11-1 and TRBJ2-7, reads EAEVAQSPRYKITEKSQAVAFWCDPISGHATLYWYRQILGQGPELLVQFQDESVVDDSQLPKDRFSAERLKGVDSTLKIQPAELGDSAMYLCASPPPLAVSPGSAYEQYFGPGTRLTVT.

In this sample, this clonotype turned up a few times. This chain links TRBV9 with TRBJ2-7; a weak D match, TRBD1 (6 bases). The CDR3 covers 19 residues. Germline V gives CDR1 SGDLS, CDR2 YYNGEE. V was pared by 0 bases and J by 0 bases, with 22 bases between. Here the CDR3 reads CASSVDPGRLRDNSYEQYF. DNA of the CDR3: TGTGCCAGCAGCGTAGATCCGGGCCGTCTTCGGGACAACTCCTACGAGCAGTACTTC.

V is TRBV6-1 and J is TRBJ1-1; possibly TRBD1 for D (5 bases). Germline-derived CDR1 and CDR2 are MNHNS and SASEGT. This CDR3 comprises 15 residues. Trimming shortened V by 4 bases and J by 1 base, and 13 bases separated the two germline ends. The DNA for the CDR3 is TGTGCCAGCAGTGTCATTCCGGGGGAGAACACTGAAGCTTTCTTT. Residues: CASSVIPGENTEAFF.

The table lists this clonotype with a few counts. The chain recombines TRBV29-1 with TRBJ2-1, with D maybe TRBD2 (5 bases). CDR1 and CDR2 (germline): SQVTM, ANQGSEA. This CDR3 contains 16 residues. V gave up 0 bases and J gave up 10 bases, with 22 bases separating them. As DNA, the CDR3 is TGCAGCGTTGAAGATGGATTAGCGACGAATCTGGTGGAGCAGTTCTTC. The encoded protein is CSVEDGLATNLVEQFF.

The rearrangement joins TRBV5-1 to TRBJ1-1; D remains ambiguous. CDR3 length: 13 residues. Trimming took off 0 bases at V and 4 bases at J, with 7 bases between the two ends. Germline loops: CDR1 SGHRS, CDR2 YFSETQ. The DNA for the CDR3 is TGCGCCAGCAGCTTGGCAGATTTCACTGAAGCTTTCTTT. Amino acids: CASSLADFTEAFF.

This clonotype was seen a few times. This chain joins TRBV20-1 and TRBJ1-1; tentative D call: TRBD1 (5 bases). Germline V lookup: CDR1 DFQATT, CDR2 SNEGSKA (reference sequence). V lost 3 bases, J lost 2 bases, and 13 bases lay in between. This CDR3 region has 14 residues. The CDR3 DNA follows: TGCAGTGCTAGTTCCCAGGGAACCAACACTGAAGCTTTCTTT. This gives the protein CSASSQGTNTEAFF.

This clonotype was found a few times. V and J are TRBV2 and TRBJ2-5; no reliable D call. Trimming took off 8 bases at V and 1 base at J, with 5 bases between the two ends. This CDR3 has 11 residues. CDR1 is SNHLY and CDR2 is FYNNEI in the germline V gene. This CDR3 reads CASWVQETQYF. CDR3 coding DNA: TGTGCCAGCTGGGTCCAAGAGACCCAGTACTTC.

The gene calls are TRBV24-1 and TRBJ2-2; TRBD1 agrees at 9 bases. CDR1 is KGHDR and CDR2 is SFDVKD in the germline V gene. CDR3 length: 17 amino acids. J was trimmed by 7 bases and V by 3 bases; bases with no gene match: 11. The CDR3 DNA is TGTGCCACCAGTGATGGCCGGGACAGGGATCTGAGCGGGGAGCTGTTTTTT. Protein sequence: CATSDGRDRDLSGELFF.

This clonotype was detected a few times. The chain recombines TRBV5-6 with TRBJ2-3; unclear D gene. The length of the CDR3 is 13 residues. Germline V gives CDR1 SGHDT, CDR2 YYEEEE. Trimming cost V 2 bases and J 5 bases, with 9 bases left between them. The CDR3 sequence is CASSFLNRDTQYF. CDR3 DNA sequence: TGTGCCAGCAGCTTCCTAAACAGAGATACGCAGTATTTT. The entire variable domain, with the rest obtained from reference TRBV5-6 and TRBJ2-3, is as follows: DAGVTQSPTHLIKTRGQQVTLRCSPKSGHDTVSWYQQALGQGPQFIFQYYEEEERQRGNFPDRFSGHQFPNYSSELNVNALLLGDSALYLCASSFLNRDTQYFGPGTRLTVL.

The chain carries TRBV20-1 and TRBJ2-7; 10 bases line up with TRBD1. The V gene's germline CDR1 is DFQATT and CDR2 SNEGSKA (reference sequence). Unmatched junction bases numbered 4, after V lost 0 bases and J lost 5 bases. The CDR3 has 14 residues. Written as DNA, the CDR3 is TGCAGTGCTAGAGATCCGGGACAGGGGAACGAGCAGTACTTC. Protein: CSARDPGQGNEQYF.

The J gene is TRBJ2-7, the V gene TRBV29-1; D could derive from TRBD1 or TRBD2 (5 bases each). The germline V gene encodes CDR1 SQVTM and CDR2 ANQGSEA. This CDR3 region has 13 residues. V was pared by 4 bases and J by 5 bases, with 15 bases between. The CDR3 coding sequence is TGCAGCGTTGTCCGGGACGGCGGCAACGAGCAGTACTTC. Translating it yields CSVVRDGGNEQYF.

The chain is built from TRBV4-1 and TRBJ2-5; no firm D call. The CDR3 consists of 14 residues. Trimming removed 0 bases from V and 4 bases from J, with 9 bases in between. Looked up from germline, CDR1 is MGHRA and CDR2 is YSYEKL. The CDR3 DNA follows: TGCGCCAGCAGCCAAGAGTTAAGGAGAGAGACCCAGTACTTC. Translating it yields CASSQELRRETQYF.

V usage is TRBV2 and J usage is TRBJ2-3; D remains unclear. The germline CDR1 and CDR2 sequences are SNHLY and FYNNEI. The CDR3 totals 13 residues. V dropped 3 bases and J dropped 3 bases, with 7 bases sitting between them. The CDR3 spells CASSERWTDTQYF. The CDR3 DNA reads as TGTGCCAGCAGTGAGAGGTGGACAGATACGCAGTATTTT.

The chain couples TRBV2 to TRBJ1-4; D is undetermined. The CDR3 consists of 14 residues. Trimming took off 2 bases at V and 5 bases at J, with 9 bases between the two ends. Germline V gene sequence: CDR1 SNHLY, CDR2 FYNNEI. The CDR3 bases are TGTGCCAGCAGTGAATGGGCATTAAATGAAAAACTGTTTTTT. This codes for CASSEWALNEKLFF.

The rearrangement joins TRBV3-1 to TRBJ2-2; no firm D call. The CDR3 spans 13 residues. Trimming took off 3 bases at V and 7 bases at J, with 9 bases between the two ends. The germline CDR1 and CDR2 sequences are LGHDT and YNNKEL (reference sequence). Here the CDR3 DNA reads TGTGCCAGCAGCCACCGCGGCAACGGGGAGCTGTTTTTT. It codes for CASSHRGNGELFF.

The V gene is TRBV18, the J gene TRBJ2-7; 11 bases align to TRBD1. The CDR3 is made up of 17 amino acids. V lost 6 bases, J lost 6 bases, and 16 bases stayed unmatched. CDR1 and CDR2 (germline): KGHSH, LQKENI. CDR3 bases: TGTGCCAGCTCTATTTCCCAATACCGGACAGGGGGCGGCGAGCAGTACTTC. Translated, it gives CASSISQYRTGGGEQYF.

Notes on this clonotype: With a much larger clone just one base away, this may be a read error. Here the CDR3 reads CPSSLVGTAQYF. CDR3 DNA sequence: TGTCCCAGCAGCTTGGTGGGGACAGCGCAGTATTTT. The chain is built from TRBV13 and TRBJ2-3, with 7 bases matching TRBD1. Germline CDR1 PRHDT, CDR2 FYEKMQ (reference sequence). The CDR3 spans 12 residues.

This clonotype was counted only a few times. The V and J genes are TRBV20-1 and TRBJ2-7, with 7 bases fitting TRBD1. CDR3 length equals 16 residues. From germline, CDR1 is DFQATT and CDR2 SNEGSKA (reference sequence). V lost 4 bases to trimming and J lost 2 bases; unmatched junction nucleotides: 14. The CDR3 is CSATALDRDMPYEQYF. In DNA form, the CDR3 reads TGCAGTGCTACGGCTCTTGACAGGGACATGCCCTACGAGCAGTACTTC.

This clonotype occurred a few times. CDR3 bases: TGTGCCAGCGGGGAACAGGGGGCAATGGGCTATGGCTACACCTTC. It specifies CASGEQGAMGYGYTF. The gene calls are TRBV12-3 or TRBV12-4 and TRBJ1-2; TRBD1 agrees at 9 bases. V dropped 8 bases and J dropped 4; count of bases not matched to a gene: 11. The length of the CDR3 is 15 residues.

This clonotype was observed a handful of times. The chain has TRBV20-1 and TRBJ1-2; D gene uncertain. The germline V and J ends were trimmed by 5 bases and 4 bases, with 17 bases remaining between them. The length of the CDR3 is 14 residues. Germline assignment: CDR1 DFQATT and CDR2 SNEGSKA (reference sequence). The CDR3 bases are TGCAGTGCTCTAACCGCCGGGGTATTCTATGGCTACACCTTC. Translation: CSALTAGVFYGYTF.

J is TRBJ1-2 and V is TRBV6-1; 8 bases are a match to TRBD1. This CDR3 contains 14 residues. The germline gives CDR1 MNHNS, CDR2 SASEGT. V was clipped by 6 bases and J by 4 bases; unmatched bases: 7. The CDR3 sequence: CASRGGQGSYGYTF. The CDR3 nucleotides are TGTGCCAGCAGGGGCGGACAGGGAAGCTATGGCTACACCTTC.

The chain links TRBV15 to TRBJ2-3; 10 bases are shared with TRBD2. V dropped 1 base and J dropped 5; count of bases not matched to a gene: 3. Germline V gene sequence: CDR1 LNHNV, CDR2 YYDKDF (reference sequence). The CDR3 runs 15 residues. CDR3: CATSRGLAGIDTQYF. The CDR3 nucleotides read TGTGCCACCAGCAGAGGACTAGCGGGCATAGATACGCAGTATTTT.